The 25 T cell receptor beta chains in this list originate from one sample, sequenced in a study of T cell changes during pregnancy in multiple sclerosis. Only in-frame clones appear in the TCRdb table, and some are missing; sequencing was by immunoSEQ multiplex PCR. The profile covers fewer than 85,000 clones, with about 94% appearing a single time and 1.6% taken by the ten largest. The sample in question was peripheral blood, obtained in the first trimester of pregnancy. Receptor source: a female donor in good health, enrolled as a control in a pregnancy study.

The chain carries TRBV5-8 and TRBJ2-7, with 8 bases aligning to TRBD2. The V segment lost 1 base and the J segment 3 bases; nucleotides outside the gene matches: 6. CDR3 length equals 15 residues. CDR1 is SGHTS, CDR2 YDEGEE, per germline. The CDR3 loop reads CASSLSTSGHYEQYF. As DNA, the CDR3 is TGTGCCAGCAGCTTGAGCACTAGCGGCCACTACGAGCAGTACTTC.

The V and J genes are TRBV27 and TRBJ2-7; D unclear. The CDR3 is 13 amino acids. V gave up 6 bases and J gave up 2 bases, with 11 bases separating them. Germline V lookup: CDR1 MNHEY, CDR2 SMNVEV (reference sequence). DNA of the CDR3: TGTGCCAGCAGCCTAGGAGATACCTACGAGCAGTACTTC. Translated, it gives CASSLGDTYEQYF.

The V gene is TRBV7-2, the J gene TRBJ1-1; D is undetermined. The CDR3 runs to 14 residues. V gave up 4 bases and J gave up 5 bases, with 14 bases separating them. Per germline, CDR1 SGHTA and CDR2 FQGNSA. CDR3 amino acids: CASSSRVGGTEAFF. In DNA, the CDR3 is TGTGCCAGCAGCTCTAGAGTGGGTGGGACTGAAGCTTTCTTT.

This chain connects TRBV5-6 to TRBJ2-3, with TRBD2 matching 12 bases. Unmatched junction bases numbered 7, after V lost 3 bases and J lost 5 bases. Germline CDR1 and CDR2: SGHDT and YYEEEE. There are 16 residues in the CDR3. CDR3 nucleotides: TGTGCCAGCAGCTGGGGACTAGCGGGCTCCCTAGATACGCAGTATTTT. Translating gives CASSWGLAGSLDTQYF.

V is TRBV19 and J is TRBJ1-4; the D is unclear. CDR3 length equals 14 residues. From germline, CDR1 is LNHDA and CDR2 SQIVND (reference sequence). The germline V and J ends were trimmed by 4 bases and 14 bases, with 20 bases remaining between them. This CDR3 reads CASSTFGSSIALFF. The DNA for the CDR3 is TGTGCCAGTAGTACCTTTGGCAGTAGCATTGCTCTGTTTTTT. Combining the CDR3 with reference TRBV19 and TRBJ1-4 gives the whole variable domain DGGITQSPKYLFRKEGQNVTLSCEQNLNHDAMYWYRQDPGQGLRLIYYSQIVNDFQKGDIAEGYSVSREKKESFPLTVTSAQKNPTAFYLCASSTFGSSIALFFGSGTQLSVL.

This clone was seen more than once but under ten times. The rearrangement uses TRBV6-6 and TRBJ1-3; D unclear. This CDR3 comprises 13 residues. Trimming took 4 bases from V and 8 from J, leaving 12 bases between them. Looked up from germline, CDR1 is MNHNY and CDR2 is SVGAGI (reference sequence). The DNA for the CDR3 is TGTGCCAGCAGTTCCGAGGGCGGGTACACCATATATTTT. As protein: CASSSEGGYTIYF.

V usage is TRBV29-1 and J usage is TRBJ2-7; no reliable D call. CDR1 is SQVTM, CDR2 ANQGSEA, per germline. V lost 2 bases and J 2 bases, leaving 10 bases between the germline ends. The CDR3 loop spans 13 amino acids. Here the CDR3 reads CSVELGETYEQYF. The CDR3 region has the DNA TGCAGCGTTGAATTAGGAGAAACCTACGAGCAGTACTTC.

V usage is TRBV14 and J usage is TRBJ2-7; TRBD2 agrees at 12 bases. There are 17 residues in the CDR3. V lost 3 bases, J lost 5 bases, and 11 bases stayed unmatched. Germline CDR1 is SGHDN and CDR2 is FVKESK. The CDR3 DNA is TGTGCCAGCAGCCACCGACGACTAGCGGGAGAACATGACGAGCAGTACTTC. This translates into CASSHRRLAGEHDEQYF.

This clone was found a few times. The chain carries TRBV2 and TRBJ2-1; D remains ambiguous. Germline V gives CDR1 SNHLY, CDR2 FYNNEI. The CDR3 has 13 residues. The V end was cut by 4 bases, the J end by 4 bases, with 8 bases between. The CDR3 spells CASSGHYYNEQFF. CDR3 DNA: TGTGCCAGCAGTGGGCACTATTACAATGAGCAGTTCTTC.

The J gene is TRBJ1-1, the V gene TRBV19; 8 positions match TRBD1. The V segment lost 6 bases and the J segment 5 bases; nucleotides outside the gene matches: 8. CDR1 LNHDA and CDR2 SQIVND come from the germline V gene (reference sequence). There are 14 residues in the CDR3. The CDR3 region is CASSAGGAGTEAFF. DNA for the CDR3: TGTGCCAGTAGCGCAGGGGGCGCGGGAACTGAAGCTTTCTTT.

The chain links TRBV27 to TRBJ2-1, with D perhaps matching TRBD2 (6 bases). V lost 5 bases and J lost 0, with 11 bases in between. Germline V gene sequence: CDR1 MNHEY, CDR2 SMNVEV (reference sequence). CDR3 length: 15 residues. CDR3 in DNA: TGTGCCAGCAGTCCTACCGGGGGCTCCTACAATGAGCAGTTCTTC. Its translation: CASSPTGGSYNEQFF.

This clone has just one count. The chain has TRBV29-1 and TRBJ2-2; TRBD2 is a possible D gene (5 bases). The CDR3 sequence is 15 residues long. Trimming shortened V by 2 bases and J by 3 bases, and 13 bases separated the two germline ends. Per germline, CDR1 SQVTM and CDR2 ANQGSEA. CDR3 region: CSVEIGVSHTGELFF. The CDR3 DNA reads as TGCAGCGTTGAAATCGGGGTTTCACACACCGGGGAGCTGTTTTTT.

V is TRBV2 and J is TRBJ2-3, with a weak D call TRBD1 (5 bases). The CDR3 sequence is 14 residues long. With 7 bases removed from V and 2 bases from J, the gap between germline ends came to 13 bases. Germline CDR1 is SNHLY and CDR2 is FYNNEI. This CDR3 reads CASNQGSDTDTQYF. The CDR3 DNA reads TGTGCCAGCAATCAGGGATCTGACACAGATACGCAGTATTTT.

The chain uses TRBV28 and TRBJ1-1; D is unclear. Germline values: CDR1 MDHEN, CDR2 SYDVKM. The V gene lost 4 bases and the J gene lost 4 bases, with 10 bases spanning the gap. The CDR3 has 13 amino acids. The CDR3 bases are TGTGCCAGCAGTTCACTGGGCAGCACTGAAGCTTTCTTT. Amino acid sequence: CASSSLGSTEAFF.

V usage is TRBV5-1 and J usage is TRBJ2-2; 11 nucleotides line up with TRBD2. The CDR3 is 15 residues long. The V gene end was trimmed by 1 base and the J gene end by 8 bases; junction bases not matched to a gene: 4. Germline-derived CDR1 and CDR2 are SGHRS and YFSETQ. The CDR3 DNA follows: TGCGCCAGCAGCTTGATAGGGACTAGCGGTGGGGAGCTGTTTTTT. Translation gives CASSLIGTSGGELFF.

V gene TRBV15 combines with J gene TRBJ2-2; the match to TRBD2 covers 14 bases. Germline V gives CDR1 LNHNV, CDR2 YYDKDF (reference sequence). There are 16 residues in the CDR3. Trimming at V came to 5 bases and at J to 8 bases, leaving 7 bases not matched to a gene. The CDR3: CATSGGLAGGQGELFF. The DNA for the CDR3 is TGTGCCACCAGCGGCGGACTAGCGGGAGGACAAGGGGAGCTGTTTTTT.

The DNA of the CDR3 is TGTGCCAGCAGCTTCCTAAACCCAGGAAGGGGGAGTGAAGCTTTCTTT. Translation gives CASSFLNPGRGSEAFF. The V call is TRBV7-2, the J call TRBJ1-1, with D possibly matching TRBD1 (6 bases). Trimming stripped 3 bases from V and 7 bases from J, with 21 bases between. Germline V lookup: CDR1 SGHTA, CDR2 FQGNSA. The CDR3 extends over 16 amino acids.

This CDR3 reads CASSMDRGYEQYF. Here the CDR3 DNA reads TGTGCCAGCAGTATGGACAGGGGTTACGAGCAGTACTTC. The rearrangement joins TRBV6-1 to TRBJ2-7; 9 bases are a match to TRBD1. Trimming removed 5 bases from V and 4 bases from J; junction bases left unmatched: 3. Germline values: CDR1 MNHNS, CDR2 SASEGT. The CDR3 covers 13 residues.

The rearrangement uses TRBV19 and TRBJ2-1; 9 bases are shared with TRBD2. The germline CDR1 and CDR2 sequences are LNHDA and SQIVND (reference sequence). The V and J ends lost 4 bases and 6 bases, in that order; junction bases with no gene match: 7. The CDR3 extends over 15 amino acids. CDR3 amino acids: CASSTGTSYSNEQFF. The CDR3 DNA is TGTGCCAGTAGTACCGGGACTAGCTATTCCAATGAGCAGTTCTTC.

The genes are TRBV6-5 and TRBJ1-5; D uncertain. Looked up from germline, CDR1 is MNHEY and CDR2 is SVGAGI. CDR3 length equals 15 residues. Trimming stripped 2 bases from V and 6 bases from J, with 14 bases between. In nucleotides, the CDR3 is TGTGCCAGCAGTTACGAGGGAGGAGGGAGTCAGCCCCAGCATTTT. Protein product: CASSYEGGGSQPQHF.

This clone was seen a single time. The rearrangement joins TRBV27 to TRBJ2-1; 8 bases are shared with TRBD2. The CDR3 is made up of 15 amino acids. Trimming removed 5 bases from V and 6 bases from J; junction bases left unmatched: 9. The germline gives CDR1 MNHEY, CDR2 SMNVEV (reference sequence). The CDR3 sequence: CASSLSGTLRNEQFF. The CDR3 DNA is TGTGCCAGCAGTCTTAGCGGGACCCTACGCAATGAGCAGTTCTTC.

The chain combines TRBV27 with TRBJ2-4; 7 positions agree with TRBD2. Germline V gives CDR1 MNHEY, CDR2 SMNVEV (reference sequence). The CDR3 is 15 amino acids. The trim removed 4 bases at V and 6 bases at J, leaving 9 bases unmatched. The DNA of the CDR3 is TGTGCCAGCAGTTCTTCATCCGGGACTACAAACATTCAGTACTTC. Encoded protein: CASSSSSGTTNIQYF.

This chain links TRBV4-1 with TRBJ2-7, with a weak D call TRBD2 (5 bases). V lost 4 bases to trimming and J lost 3 bases, with 16 bases between them. This CDR3 has 15 amino acids. CDR1 MGHRA and CDR2 YSYEKL come from the germline V gene. The CDR3 coding sequence is TGCGCCAGCAGCCTTCAAGACGGACTCCGCTACGAGCAGTACTTC. This gives the protein CASSLQDGLRYEQYF.

This clone came up once. The genes are TRBV4-1 and TRBJ2-3, with TRBD2 identical over 9 bases. Germline CDR1 reads MGHRA; CDR2 reads YSYEKL. V lost 4 bases to trimming and J lost 2 bases; unmatched junction nucleotides: 13. The CDR3 is 18 residues long. CDR3: CASSRVLAGEPFTDTQYF. The CDR3 nucleotides read TGCGCCAGCAGCCGAGTTTTAGCGGGAGAACCATTCACAGATACGCAGTATTTT.

The chain couples TRBV10-3 to TRBJ1-3; TRBD1 is a possible D gene (6 bases). Trimming shortened V by 2 bases and J by 4 bases, and 12 bases separated the two germline ends. From germline, CDR1 is ENHRY and CDR2 SYGVKD. The length of the CDR3 is 15 residues. CDR3 residues: CAISEARTAGNTIYF. The CDR3 DNA follows: TGTGCCATCAGTGAGGCCCGGACAGCCGGAAACACCATATATTTT.